This paragraph covers one T cell receptor (beta chain) sequence. These data originate in a study of OX40 agonist ivuxolimab in advanced cancers. Data came from immunoSEQ multiplex PCR; TCRdb stores just in-frame clones and leaves some out. Among some 32,000 clones listed, 65% to 85% were seen once. The ends were cut back, 6 bases at V and 2 bases at J, with 8 bases in the middle. Germline values: CDR1 SGHVS, CDR2 FNYEAQ. This CDR3 has 12 residues. The V and J genes are TRBV7-6 and TRBJ2-7, with D hard to call. This specimen consisted of CD4+ or CD8+ T cells sorted from blood, obtained in a trial of the OX40 agonist ivuxolimab. The receptor comes from an adult with an advanced solid tumor such as melanoma, head and neck, liver or kidney cancer. The CDR3 coding sequence is TGTGCCAGCAGTTCGAGCGCCTACGAGCAGTACTTC. Translated, it gives CASSSSAYEQYF.